The next 4 T cell receptor beta chains were all read from a single sample in a study of T cell changes during pregnancy in multiple sclerosis (dated by TCRdb to about 2019). The library came from the immunoSEQ multiplex PCR assay. TCRdb's version of the immuneACCESS table is confined to in-frame rearrangements and falls short of the full clone set. An unresolved V gene accounts for under half of the shortfall where checked; the remainder is of unknown origin. The sample table shows about 59,000 clones, and more than 85% are seen once. The ten largest make up 2% to 3% of the sample. The sequencing used CD8+ T cells from peripheral blood mononuclear cells, collected in the third trimester of pregnancy. The receptors derive from a female donor with multiple sclerosis, enrolled in a pregnancy study.

Relative to its sample, this clone is medium-sized (0.01 to 0.1%). The J gene is TRBJ2-2, the V gene TRBV27, with 7 bases that match TRBD2. With 6 bases clipped from V and 4 bases from J, the junction kept 8 bases outside the gene matches. Germline values: CDR1 MNHEY, CDR2 SMNVEV (reference sequence). The CDR3 loop spans 15 amino acids. CDR3: CASRSGGSLTGELFF. CDR3 DNA: TGTGCCAGCAGATCCGGGGGGTCGCTCACCGGGGAGCTGTTTTTT.

The rearrangement links TRBV10-3 to TRBJ2-1; TRBD2 aligns across 11 bases. The CDR3 runs to 16 residues. Losses at the gene ends were 3 bases for V and 1 base for J; bases not matched to a gene: 2. Germline V gene data show CDR1 as ENHRY and CDR2 as SYGVKD. CDR3 in amino acids: CAISDGTSGSYNEQFF. CDR3 sequence (DNA): TGTGCCATCAGTGATGGGACTAGCGGTTCCTACAATGAGCAGTTCTTC.

V gene TRBV15 combines with J gene TRBJ1-2; no definite D call. The germline V gene has CDR1 LNHNV and CDR2 YYDKDF (reference sequence). The CDR3 totals 15 residues. V lost 3 bases and J lost 4, with 15 bases in between. CDR3: CATSSPRVPVYGYTF. The CDR3 nucleotides are TGTGCCACCAGCAGTCCGAGGGTTCCGGTCTATGGCTACACCTTC.

The genes are TRBV10-1 and TRBJ1-2; 8 bases map to TRBD1. The CDR3 has 14 amino acids. Per germline, CDR1 WNHNN and CDR2 SYGVQD (reference sequence). V lost 7 bases, J lost 7 bases, and 11 bases stayed unmatched. The CDR3 DNA sequence: TGCGCCAGCAACGGACAGGGCATAGAGCTTGGCTACACCTTC. This codes for CASNGQGIELGYTF.